This is a list of T cell receptor beta chains from one sample in a study of long-term antiretroviral therapy in people with HIV. Sequencing used immunoSEQ multiplex PCR; TCRdb keeps in-frame clones, though not all of them. The sample includes more than 25,000 clones, about 97% of them seen just once. Sample: unsorted PBMCs, taken 7.6 years after starting antiretroviral therapy. All receptors derive from a man in his thirties or forties with HIV. The CDR3 runs from the conserved cysteine through the conserved F or W.

j_gene: TRBJ1-2; v_gene: TRBV28; CDR3aa: CASSLGGSVYGYTF
j_gene: TRBJ2-7; v_gene: TRBV11-2; CDR3aa: CASSFVGLGGRSYEQYF
j_gene: TRBJ2-7; v_gene: TRBV11-3; CDR3aa: CASSLTRGYEQYF
j_gene: TRBJ1-6; v_gene: TRBV6-5; CDR3aa: CASRVAPNSPLHF
j_gene: TRBJ2-5; v_gene: TRBV5-6; CDR3aa: CASTGTPTQRETQYF
j_gene: TRBJ2-7; v_gene: TRBV27; CDR3aa: CASSSRQEVAEYF
j_gene: TRBJ1-2; v_gene: TRBV4-2; CDR3aa: CASSQEGTGGGRYGYTF
j_gene: TRBJ2-2; v_gene: TRBV27; CDR3aa: CASSTDRTNTGELFF
j_gene: TRBJ2-2; v_gene: TRBV9; CDR3aa: CASSAQGQLRGELFF
j_gene: TRBJ1-2; v_gene: TRBV7-2; CDR3aa: CASSSGGGLAGYTF
j_gene: TRBJ2-5; v_gene: TRBV15; CDR3aa: CATSRSLAGETQYF
j_gene: TRBJ2-7; v_gene: TRBV5-4; CDR3aa: CASSSDPGGRVYEQYF
j_gene: TRBJ2-7; v_gene: TRBV7-8; CDR3aa: CASSNYQGPSYEQYF
j_gene: TRBJ1-1; v_gene: TRBV30; CDR3aa: CAHDWGTEAFF
j_gene: TRBJ1-5; v_gene: TRBV6-5; CDR3aa: CASSYRSGGRPQHF
j_gene: TRBJ2-3; v_gene: TRBV4-3; CDR3aa: CASSLGLAGASTDTQYF
j_gene: TRBJ2-5; v_gene: TRBV7-9; CDR3aa: CASSLMWEWEETQYF
j_gene: TRBJ1-1; v_gene: TRBV6-1; CDR3aa: CASRAVNTEAFF
j_gene: TRBJ1-2; v_gene: TRBV5-4; CDR3aa: CASSYPGYGYTF
j_gene: TRBJ1-1; v_gene: TRBV9; CDR3aa: CASRAQGDTEAFF
j_gene: TRBJ1-1; v_gene: TRBV20-1; CDR3aa: CSARGDRESFF
j_gene: TRBJ2-7; v_gene: TRBV7-8; CDR3aa: CASSLDGRSSYEQYF
j_gene: TRBJ1-5; v_gene: TRBV5-6; CDR3aa: CASSLWDRAPHQPQHF
j_gene: TRBJ2-7; v_gene: TRBV14; CDR3aa: CASSPGTGPYYEQYF